This TCR beta chain was identified in a study of cytomegalovirus exposure and HLA in healthy donors. Study-wide context: A subsequent analysis stated that the 120 or so validation repertoires were run on the same platform as the roughly 620 first-cohort repertoires. Study observations and caveats: It was confirmed in vitro that a few of the CMV-associated chains were specific for CMV antigens. The classifier was said to identify cytomegalovirus status with high specificity and sensitivity.

Turning to this clone: The antigen remains undetermined.

Germline loops: CDR1 SGDLS, CDR2 YYNGEE. Losses at the gene ends were 2 bases for V and 3 bases for J; bases not matched to a gene: 0. The CDR3 consists of 14 residues. The method was immunoSEQ multiplex PCR; TCRdb's version includes in-frame clones alone and lacks a portion of them. The sample contains around 62,000 clones, roughly 91% of which appear only once. Donors came from a validation cohort of some 130 subjects, distinct from the first 666-subject cohort. The sequence was collected from a woman younger than 35 in good health and CMV-seronegative. Sequencing was done on a sample of PBMCs. This sequence joins TRBV9 and TRBJ2-1; 9 bases align to TRBD2. CDR3 loop: CASSVSGGYNEQFF. CDR3 bases: TGTGCCAGCAGCGTTAGCGGGGGCTACAATGAGCAGTTCTTC.